These T cell receptor beta chains were read from a single sample in a study of T cells after yellow fever vaccination. TCRdb reprocessed the 5' RACE reads with MiXCR, giving one entry per CDR3 protein. Here the sample spans more than 350,000 distinct CDR3 sequences, 11% being singletons. Sequenced here: PBMCs, sampled on the day of the first yellow fever vaccination. Receptor source: a man younger than 35 who received the YFV17D yellow fever vaccine. CDR3s leave out the opening cysteine and the closing phenylalanine or tryptophan.

J,V,CDR3
TRBJ1-6,TRBV12-3/TRBV12-4,ASSLGGGSPLH
TRBJ1-4,TRBV11-1,ASSSYTGTGTTPTTNEKLF
TRBJ1-6,TRBV18,ASSLLHTNSPLH
TRBJ2-5,TRBV12-3/TRBV12-4,AGAQGLQETQY
TRBJ2-1,TRBV5-1,ASSLLGYSYNEQF
TRBJ2-2,TRBV29-1,SATGTGYTGELF
TRBJ1-2,TRBV3-1,ASSQLRNYGYT
TRBJ1-3,TRBV7-2,ASSEERRSGNTIY
TRBJ2-1,TRBV7-2,ASSPPDSYNEQF
TRBJ2-5,TRBV23-1,ACRRQGRPETQY
TRBJ1-1,TRBV15,ATSRDIHTEAF
TRBJ2-6,TRBV7-2,ASSKGHRGANVLT
TRBJ2-2,TRBV7-7,ASSPGRGSDGELF
TRBJ2-1,TRBV29-1,SVGKTGERDEQF
TRBJ1-2,TRBV6-1,ASTLDRVMSGYT
TRBJ1-2,TRBV19,ASMGQGYTAYGYT
TRBJ1-1,TRBV20-1,SATNRFRHTEAF
TRBJ2-3,TRBV5-1,ASSDSGGLPRRTDTQY
TRBJ1-6,TRBV7-9,ASSGGGFNSPLH
TRBJ2-3,TRBV19,ASSIVWGTTDTQY
TRBJ1-2,TRBV29-1,SVGRQTEGSYT